This T cell receptor (beta chain) came from a study of CD8 T cells in Susac syndrome. Across the whole study: Within the sequenced group of Susac syndrome patients, roughly 6 showed active disease and about 8 were in remission. Study-level points and caveats: By the study's own acknowledgment, its TCR sequencing and HLA analysis included relatively few individuals. The total CD8+ repertoires yielded 15 to 20 Susac-specific public clones and the CD8+ TEMRA repertoires yielded about 5.

The RNA, roughly 0.5 to 1 ug, was put through reverse transcription using random hexamers. TCRdb re-called the immunoSEQ multiplex PCR reads with MiXCR, one entry per CDR3 protein. Seen here are tens of thousands of distinct CDR3 sequences, roughly 95% observed once, and the top ten hold approximately 0.57%. Worth noting for this clonotype: Its target is unknown.

This clonotype was obtained from a human donor with Susac syndrome. The specimen was CD8+ T cells from PBMCs.

Here the CDR3 reads CASSHPGADTQYF. CDR3 coding DNA: TGTGCCAGCAGCCATCCGGGGGCAGATACGCAGTATTTT. The genes are TRBV3-1 and TRBJ2-3, with D perhaps matching TRBD2 (6 bases). This CDR3 comprises 13 residues. From germline, CDR1 is LGHDT and CDR2 YNNKEL (reference sequence). V was cut by 3 bases and J by 4 bases, with 8 bases left in between.